The next 15 T cell receptor beta chains were all read from a single sample in a study of cytomegalovirus exposure and HLA in healthy donors (dated by TCRdb to about 2017). Preparation of the library involved the immunoSEQ multiplex PCR assay. A mixture of 60 forward primers for TCR Vbeta segments and 13 reverse primers for TCR Jbeta segments was used in the multiplex PCR. TCRdb stores this immuneACCESS table with in-frame sequences only. Part of the clones is absent; in the studies checked, under half of the shortfall reflects unresolved V genes, and no reason is known for the rest. Here the sample has more than 95,000 clones; 75% to 85% occur a single time. The ten top clones hold 5% to 6.5% of the sample. Material for sequencing was PBMCs. The receptors stem from a man younger than 30 in good health and CMV-seronegative.

The chain uses TRBV9 and TRBJ2-1, with TRBD2 matching over 8 bases. V trimming: 3 bases; J trimming: 12 bases; junction bases outside the gene matches: 14. CDR1 is SGDLS and CDR2 is YYNGEE in the germline V gene. The CDR3 totals 15 residues. The CDR3 DNA sequence: TGTGCCAGCAGCGGAGAAGGGCGGGAGGATCGCGGGCAGTTCTTC. Encoded protein: CASSGEGREDRGQFF.

The rearrangement links TRBV7-2 to TRBJ1-3; 9 nucleotides agree with TRBD1. Germline V gives CDR1 SGHTA, CDR2 FQGNSA. J gave up 4 bases and V 5 bases, and 12 bases lay outside the gene matches. This CDR3 has 17 residues. CDR3 in DNA: TGTGCCAGCAGCCGACCAAAACAGGGGGCGGGAGGAAACACCATATATTTT. Translation gives CASSRPKQGAGGNTIYF.

This rearrangement joins TRBV7-6 to TRBJ1-2; D uncertain. V lost 1 base, J lost 4 bases, and 16 bases lay in between. Germline lookup yields CDR1 SGHVS and CDR2 FNYEAQ. The CDR3 runs to 16 residues. The CDR3 here is CASSLGLAGSSYGYTF. The CDR3 region has the DNA TGTGCCAGCAGCTTAGGCCTGGCAGGCTCAAGCTATGGCTACACCTTC.

V and J are TRBV5-1 and TRBJ2-1; D uncertain. Germline V gene sequence: CDR1 SGHRS, CDR2 YFSETQ. Trimming shortened V by 2 bases and J by 12 bases, and 12 bases separated the two germline ends. The length of the CDR3 is 12 residues. The CDR3 protein is CASSLVGGTQFF. The CDR3 DNA reads as TGCGCCAGCAGCTTAGTCGGCGGAACGCAGTTCTTC.

This sequence joins TRBV9 and TRBJ2-1; 9 nucleotides match TRBD2. The CDR3 is 15 amino acids. V was clipped by 4 bases and J by 9 bases; unmatched bases: 11. CDR1 SGDLS and CDR2 YYNGEE come from the germline V gene. CDR3 coding DNA: TGTGCCAGCAGCTCTAGGCCTTCAGCGGGAGGTGAGCAGTTCTTC. Amino acids: CASSSRPSAGGEQFF.

This clone was found once. V and J are TRBV7-2 and TRBJ1-1; 7 nucleotides agree with TRBD1. CDR3 length: 14 residues. Germline CDR1 is SGHTA and CDR2 is FQGNSA. Trimming removed 4 bases from V and 0 bases from J; junction bases left unmatched: 2. The CDR3 loop is CASSSGQMNTEAFF. The CDR3 DNA sequence: TGTGCCAGCAGCTCGGGACAGATGAACACTGAAGCTTTCTTT.

This clone was found once. The gene calls are TRBV7-2 and TRBJ2-1; TRBD2 is a possible D gene (6 bases). This CDR3 is built from 15 residues. V lost 5 bases, J lost 7 bases, and 18 bases lay in between. The germline V gene encodes CDR1 SGHTA and CDR2 FQGNSA. The CDR3 nucleotides read TGTGCCAGCAGCCCAGCCGGGACTGCTATTAATGAGCAGTTCTTC. Protein sequence: CASSPAGTAINEQFF.

The chain recombines TRBV5-1 with TRBJ1-1; no firm D call. The CDR3 runs 14 residues. V was shortened by 0 bases and J by 2 bases, with 8 bases between the two germline ends. The V gene's germline CDR1 is SGHRS and CDR2 YFSETQ. Written as DNA, the CDR3 is TGCGCCAGCAGCTTGGGAAAGCCCAACACTGAAGCTTTCTTT. It translates to CASSLGKPNTEAFF.

The V call is TRBV30, the J call TRBJ2-1, with 8 nucleotides matching TRBD2. The CDR3 is made up of 17 amino acids. With V trimmed by 3 bases and J by 2 bases, 12 bases remained unmatched. Germline V gives CDR1 GTSNPN, CDR2 SVGIG (reference sequence). This CDR3 reads CAWSSRLARLPYNEQFF. In nucleotides, the CDR3 is TGTGCCTGGAGCAGCCGACTAGCGCGTTTACCCTACAATGAGCAGTTCTTC.

As for this clone: Different DNA sequences within this sample yield the same CDR3. The gene calls are TRBV9 and TRBJ2-1; TRBD2 might be the D (6 bases). The CDR3 sequence is 14 residues long. V lost 0 bases to trimming and J lost 4 bases, with 8 bases between them. Germline V gene data show CDR1 as SGDLS and CDR2 as YYNGEE. CDR3 nucleotides: TGTGCCAGCAGCGTAGGGGGGACTTACAATGAGCAGTTCTTC. Translated: CASSVGGTYNEQFF.

The chain combines TRBV29-1 with TRBJ2-7; D is perhaps TRBD2 (5 bases). The germline V and J ends were trimmed by 6 bases and 0 bases, with 9 bases remaining between them. This CDR3 region has 12 residues. Germline V lookup: CDR1 SQVTM, CDR2 ANQGSEA. The CDR3 DNA reads as TGCAGCGTAGCGGAAAACTCCTACGAGCAGTACTTC. This gives the protein CSVAENSYEQYF.

The rearrangement uses TRBV7-2 and TRBJ2-5; possible D gene TRBD1, 5 bases. Trimming removed 5 bases from V and 5 bases from J, with 21 bases in between. Germline CDR1 SGHTA, CDR2 FQGNSA. This CDR3 spans 16 amino acids. CDR3 in DNA: TGTGCCAGCAGCCGAAATCAGGGTCCAAGTGGGGAGACCCAGTACTTC. Protein sequence: CASSRNQGPSGETQYF.

CDR3 residues: CASSLLGLQETQYF. The DNA of the CDR3 is TGTGCCAGCAGTTTGTTGGGACTTCAAGAGACCCAGTACTTC. The rearrangement joins TRBV27 to TRBJ2-5; D is perhaps TRBD2 (6 bases). Germline CDR1 and CDR2: MNHEY and SMNVEV (reference sequence). V lost 3 bases and J lost 2, with 10 bases in between. The CDR3 length is 14 residues.

The CDR3 DNA is TGTGCTAGTGGTTCCGGACAGGGTTTTTACGGGGAGCTGTTTTTT. Translated, it gives CASGSGQGFYGELFF. The V call is TRBV12-5, the J call TRBJ2-2, with 8 bases matching TRBD1. The CDR3 is 15 residues long. Looked up from germline, CDR1 is LGHNT and CDR2 is FRNRAP. V lost 4 bases to trimming and J lost 7 bases; unmatched junction nucleotides: 8.

This clone showed up just once. The rearrangement joins TRBV5-4 to TRBJ2-1; 14 positions agree with TRBD2. CDR3 length: 16 residues. V was clipped by 4 bases and J by 8 bases; unmatched bases: 8. CDR1 SGHNT and CDR2 YYREEE come from the germline V gene (reference sequence). CDR3 in amino acids: CASSPGGLAGVYEQFF. The CDR3 nucleotides read TGTGCCAGCAGCCCTGGGGGACTAGCGGGAGTCTATGAGCAGTTCTTC.